This TCR beta chain originates from a study of regulatory T cells in long-lasting Graves disease. As concerns this clonotype: The antigen is undetermined.

This sample's time point: persistent/refractory GD, antithyroid drugs over 5 years with positive TRAb. The TCR library was prepared using RNA isolated from PBMCs. General study results and limits: Persistent patients shared 2,500 to 3,000 public clonotypes among themselves. Newly diagnosed patients shared fewer, at more than 750. Persistent disease was characterized by preferential usage of TRBV28, TRBJ1-2 and TRBJ2-5.

V lost 1 base and J 0 bases, leaving 6 bases between the germline ends. Germline V lookup: CDR1 SGHTA, CDR2 FQGNSA. This CDR3 spans 14 amino acids. CDR3 regions were amplified by Arm-PCR using iRepertoire HTBI primers to build TCR beta libraries. MiXCR, run by TCRdb on the multiplex PCR reads, gives a single entry per CDR3 protein. Here the sample spans about 300,000 distinct CDR3 sequences, 22% being singletons. This receptor was taken from a female donor with Graves disease. The sequences come from peripheral blood mononuclear cells (PBMCs), collected when the disease was refractory, from a patient treated with antithyroid drugs. The chain employs TRBV7-2 and TRBJ2-5; D is ambiguous. In DNA form, the CDR3 reads TGTGCCAGCAGCTTAGATCCCAACCAAGAGACCCAGTACTTC. Protein product: CASSLDPNQETQYF.